One and the same sample provided the 10 T cell receptor beta chains below, sequenced in a study of cytomegalovirus exposure and HLA in healthy donors. PCR employed 60 Vbeta and 13 Jbeta primers. Repertoires were generated with immunoSEQ multiplex PCR, while TCRdb's copy carries only in-frame clones and drops some. The data show about 160,000 clones, roughly four fifths seen once. The sample comprised PBMCs. These receptors were collected from a man between 45 and 60 years old in good health and CMV-seropositive.

The sample holds a few counts of this clone. This chain connects TRBV25-1 to TRBJ1-4; 8 nucleotides match TRBD1. V dropped 6 bases and J dropped 7; count of bases not matched to a gene: 7. Germline-derived CDR1 and CDR2 are MGHDK and SYGVNS. The CDR3 contains 14 residues. In DNA, the CDR3 is TGTGCCAGCAGCCGACAGGGGAGGGGTGAAAAACTGTTTTTT. The encoded protein is CASSRQGRGEKLFF. Based on the CDR3 plus reference TRBV25-1 and TRBJ1-4, the full variable domain is EADIYQTPRYLVIGTGKKITLECSQTMGHDKMYWYQQDPGMELHLIHYSYGVNSTEKGDLSSESTVSRIRTEHFPLTLESARPSHTSQYLCASSRQGRGEKLFFGSGTQLSVL.

The chain joins TRBV6-5 to TRBJ1-6, with D perhaps TRBD1 (6 bases). V lost 6 bases and J 10 bases, leaving 19 bases between the germline ends. The CDR3 consists of 15 residues. The germline V gene has CDR1 MNHEY and CDR2 SVGAGI. This CDR3 reads CASSPRVSGDSPLHF. The CDR3 nucleotides are TGTGCCAGCAGCCCCCGCGTATCAGGGGACTCACCCCTCCACTTT.

The chain uses TRBV19 and TRBJ2-7; 7 bases map to TRBD2. Germline V lookup: CDR1 LNHDA, CDR2 SQIVND (reference sequence). The CDR3 length is 14 residues. The V and J ends lost 4 bases and 3 bases, in that order; junction bases with no gene match: 6. The CDR3 DNA sequence: TGTGCCAGTAGTAGCGGGAGCAGATTCTACGAGCAGTACTTC. It is translated as CASSSGSRFYEQYF.

This clone was counted between two and nine times. The genes are TRBV5-1 and TRBJ2-1, with D maybe TRBD2 (6 bases). The CDR3 runs 18 residues. Germline CDR1 is SGHRS and CDR2 is YFSETQ. The V gene lost 4 bases and the J gene lost 10 bases, with 30 bases spanning the gap. The CDR3 is CASSRPQGREPGVREQFF. CDR3 in DNA: TGCGCCAGCAGCCGTCCTCAGGGTAGGGAACCGGGGGTTCGGGAGCAGTTCTTC.

The CDR3 protein is CASSWDRGNTEAFF. The CDR3 DNA reads as TGTGCCAGCAGCTGGGACAGGGGGAACACTGAAGCTTTCTTT. The chain uses TRBV5-4 and TRBJ1-1, with 10 bases lining up with TRBD1. This CDR3 has 14 residues. With V trimmed by 3 bases and J by 1 base, 0 bases remained unmatched. Germline CDR1 and CDR2: SGHNT and YYREEE (reference sequence).

The genes are TRBV7-6 and TRBJ2-7; 8 bases map to TRBD1. J gave up 9 bases and V 0 bases, and 4 bases lay outside the gene matches. Germline CDR1 reads SGHVS; CDR2 reads FNYEAQ. This CDR3 region has 13 residues. The CDR3 sequence: CASSLATGQAQYF. In DNA form, the CDR3 reads TGTGCCAGCAGCTTAGCAACGGGACAGGCGCAGTACTTC.

The chain carries TRBV6-1 and TRBJ1-1; maybe TRBD1 (5 bases). V shed 1 base and J shed 5 bases, with 11 bases lying between them. The CDR3 consists of 14 residues. The germline CDR1 and CDR2 sequences are MNHNS and SASEGT. The CDR3 DNA sequence: TGTGCCAGCAGTGAAGGCAGGGCTGGTACTGAAGCTTTCTTT. Protein product: CASSEGRAGTEAFF.

This clone is a singleton in its sample. The rearrangement joins TRBV27 to TRBJ1-5, with D tentatively TRBD1 (5 bases). Trimming took off 5 bases at V and 7 bases at J, with 15 bases between the two ends. CDR3 length: 14 amino acids. From germline, CDR1 is MNHEY and CDR2 SMNVEV (reference sequence). CDR3 region: CASSPKGASQPQHF. DNA for the CDR3: TGTGCCAGCAGTCCCAAAGGGGCGAGCCAGCCCCAGCATTTT.

The chain employs TRBV2 and TRBJ2-5; 8 nucleotides line up with TRBD2. Losses at the gene ends were 6 bases for V and 7 bases for J; bases not matched to a gene: 4. Germline loops: CDR1 SNHLY, CDR2 FYNNEI. This CDR3 has 12 amino acids. CDR3 residues: CASSRTSMTQYF. CDR3 DNA sequence: TGTGCCAGCAGCAGGACTAGCATGACCCAGTACTTC.

This clone came up a few times. The chain carries TRBV9 and TRBJ1-1, with 8 bases aligning to TRBD1. With 4 bases clipped from V and 1 base from J, the junction kept 3 bases outside the gene matches. Germline-derived CDR1 and CDR2 are SGDLS and YYNGEE. The CDR3 runs to 14 residues. Here the CDR3 DNA reads TGTGCCAGCAGCAAAGGGACAGGGAACACTGAAGCTTTCTTT. This gives the protein CASSKGTGNTEAFF.